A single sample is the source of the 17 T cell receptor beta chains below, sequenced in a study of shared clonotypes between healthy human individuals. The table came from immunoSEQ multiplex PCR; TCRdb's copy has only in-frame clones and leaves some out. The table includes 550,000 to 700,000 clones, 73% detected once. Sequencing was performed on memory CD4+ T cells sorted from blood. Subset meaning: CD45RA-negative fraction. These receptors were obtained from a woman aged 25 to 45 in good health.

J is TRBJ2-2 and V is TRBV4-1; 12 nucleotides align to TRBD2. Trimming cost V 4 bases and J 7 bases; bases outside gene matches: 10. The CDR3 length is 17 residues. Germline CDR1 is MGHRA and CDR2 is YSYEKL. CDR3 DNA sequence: TGCGCCAGCAGCCCCGCTAGCGGGAGGGCCGAAGGCGGGGAGCTGTTTTTT. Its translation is CASSPASGRAEGGELFF.

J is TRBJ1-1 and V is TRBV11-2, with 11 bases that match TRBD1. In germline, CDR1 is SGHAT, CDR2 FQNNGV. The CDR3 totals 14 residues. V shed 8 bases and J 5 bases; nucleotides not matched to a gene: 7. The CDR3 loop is CASRWTGGETEAFF. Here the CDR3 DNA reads TGTGCCAGCCGGTGGACAGGGGGCGAGACTGAAGCTTTCTTT.

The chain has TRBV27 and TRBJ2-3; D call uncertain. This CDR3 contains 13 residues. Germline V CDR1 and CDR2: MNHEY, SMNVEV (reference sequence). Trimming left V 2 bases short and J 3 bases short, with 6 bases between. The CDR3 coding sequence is TGTGCCAGCAGTTTAGCGGTGACAGATACGCAGTATTTT. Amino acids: CASSLAVTDTQYF.

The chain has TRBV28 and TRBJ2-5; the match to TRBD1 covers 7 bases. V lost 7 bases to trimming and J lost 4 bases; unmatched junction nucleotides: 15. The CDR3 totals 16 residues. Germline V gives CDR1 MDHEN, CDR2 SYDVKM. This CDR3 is CASIARLEGAPETQYF. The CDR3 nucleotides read TGTGCCAGCATCGCCCGGTTAGAGGGGGCCCCAGAGACCCAGTACTTC. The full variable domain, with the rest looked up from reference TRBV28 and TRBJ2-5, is DVKVTQSSRYLVKRTGEKVFLECVQDMDHENMFWYRQDPGLGLRLIYFSYDVKMKEKGDIPEGYSVSREKKERFSLILESASTNQTSMYLCASIARLEGAPETQYFGPGTRLLVL.

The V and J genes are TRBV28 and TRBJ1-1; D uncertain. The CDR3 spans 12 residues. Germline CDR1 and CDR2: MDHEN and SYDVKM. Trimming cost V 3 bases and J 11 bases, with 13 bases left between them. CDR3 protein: CASSFSPRTAFF. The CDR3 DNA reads TGTGCCAGCAGTTTCTCCCCTCGGACGGCTTTCTTT.

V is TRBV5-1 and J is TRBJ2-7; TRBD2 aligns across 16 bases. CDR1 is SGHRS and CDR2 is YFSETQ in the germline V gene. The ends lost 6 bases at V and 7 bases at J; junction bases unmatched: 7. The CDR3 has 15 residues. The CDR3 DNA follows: TGCGCCAGCACGGGACTAGCGGGAGGGCCTGGTGAGCAGTACTTC. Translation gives CASTGLAGGPGEQYF.

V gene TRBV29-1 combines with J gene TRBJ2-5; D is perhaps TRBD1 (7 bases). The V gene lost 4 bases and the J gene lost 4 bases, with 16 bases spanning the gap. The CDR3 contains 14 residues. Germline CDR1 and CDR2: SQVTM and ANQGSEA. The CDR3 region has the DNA TGCAGCGTTGCCCAGGGGGGAGGAGGAGAGACCCAGTACTTC. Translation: CSVAQGGGGETQYF.

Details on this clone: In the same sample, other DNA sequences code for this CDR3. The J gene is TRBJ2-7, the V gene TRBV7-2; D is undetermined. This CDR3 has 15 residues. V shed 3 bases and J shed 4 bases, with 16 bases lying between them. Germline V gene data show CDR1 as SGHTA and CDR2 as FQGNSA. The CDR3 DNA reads TGTGCCAGCAGCTTGGGGTCAGGCGGATTATACGAGCAGTACTTC. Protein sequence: CASSLGSGGLYEQYF.

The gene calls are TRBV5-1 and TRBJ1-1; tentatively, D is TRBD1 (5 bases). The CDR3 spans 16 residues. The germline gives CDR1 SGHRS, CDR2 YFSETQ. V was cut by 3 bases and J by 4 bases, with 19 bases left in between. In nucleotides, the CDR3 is TGCGCCAGCAGCTCCCGGTCGGGGGTTGGGGGCACTGAAGCTTTCTTT. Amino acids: CASSSRSGVGGTEAFF.

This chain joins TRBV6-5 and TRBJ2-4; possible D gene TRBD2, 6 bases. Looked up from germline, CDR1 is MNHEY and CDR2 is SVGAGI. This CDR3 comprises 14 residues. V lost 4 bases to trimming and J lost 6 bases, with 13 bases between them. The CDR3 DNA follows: TGTGCCAGCAGTTCCTCGGGAGTACCAAACATTCAGTACTTC. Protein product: CASSSSGVPNIQYF.

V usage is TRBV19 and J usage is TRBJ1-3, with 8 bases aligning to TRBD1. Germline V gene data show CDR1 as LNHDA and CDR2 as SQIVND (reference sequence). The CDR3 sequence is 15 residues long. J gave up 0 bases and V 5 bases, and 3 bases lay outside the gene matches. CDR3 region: CASSSGGASGNTIYF. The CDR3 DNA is TGTGCCAGTAGTTCAGGGGGCGCCTCTGGAAACACCATATATTTT.

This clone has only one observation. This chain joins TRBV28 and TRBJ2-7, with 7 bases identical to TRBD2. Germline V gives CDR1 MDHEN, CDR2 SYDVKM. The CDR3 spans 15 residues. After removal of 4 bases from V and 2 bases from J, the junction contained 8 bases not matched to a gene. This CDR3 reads CASSSIRDYPYEQYF. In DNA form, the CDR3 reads TGTGCCAGCAGTTCGATCCGGGACTATCCCTACGAGCAGTACTTC.

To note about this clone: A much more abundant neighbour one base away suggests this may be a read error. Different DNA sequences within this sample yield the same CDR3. This chain's CDR3 is CASSEETQYF. CDR3 nucleotides: TGTGCCAGCAGTGAGGAGACCCAGTACTTC. This sequence joins TRBV6-1 and TRBJ2-5, with D uncertain. CDR3 size: 10 residues. Between the trimmed V and J ends, which lost 3 bases and 5 bases, there was a span of 1 base. Germline CDR1 MNHNS, CDR2 SASEGT.

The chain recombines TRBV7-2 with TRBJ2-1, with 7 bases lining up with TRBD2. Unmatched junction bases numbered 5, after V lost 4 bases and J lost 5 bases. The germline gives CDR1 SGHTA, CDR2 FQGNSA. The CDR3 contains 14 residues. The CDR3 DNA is TGTGCCAGCAGCTGGCAAAGCGGGAACAATGAGCAGTTCTTC. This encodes CASSWQSGNNEQFF.

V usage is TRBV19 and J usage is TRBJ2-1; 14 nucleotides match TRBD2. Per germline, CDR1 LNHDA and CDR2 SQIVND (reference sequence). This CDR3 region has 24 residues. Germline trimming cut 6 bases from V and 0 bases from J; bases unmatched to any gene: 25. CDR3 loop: CASRSGTSGSGFVASGGSYNEQFF. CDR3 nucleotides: TGTGCCAGTAGGAGCGGGACTAGCGGGAGCGGGTTTGTTGCTAGCGGCGGCTCCTACAATGAGCAGTTCTTC. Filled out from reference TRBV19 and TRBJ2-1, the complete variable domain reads DGGITQSPKYLFRKEGQNVTLSCEQNLNHDAMYWYRQDPGQGLRLIYYSQIVNDFQKGDIAEGYSVSREKKESFPLTVTSAQKNPTAFYLCASRSGTSGSGFVASGGSYNEQFFGPGTRLTVL.

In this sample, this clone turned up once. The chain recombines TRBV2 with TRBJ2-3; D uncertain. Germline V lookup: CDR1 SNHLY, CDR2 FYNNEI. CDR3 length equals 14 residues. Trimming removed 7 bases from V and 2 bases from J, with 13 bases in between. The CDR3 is CASMPSTSTDTQYF. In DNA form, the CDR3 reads TGTGCCAGCATGCCCTCCACGTCCACAGATACGCAGTATTTT. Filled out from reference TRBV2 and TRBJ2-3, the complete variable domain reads EPEVTQTPSHQVTQMGQEVILRCVPISNHLYFYWYRQILGQKVEFLVSFYNNEISEKSEIFDDQFSVERPDGSNFTLKIRSTKLEDSAMYFCASMPSTSTDTQYFGPGTRLTVL.

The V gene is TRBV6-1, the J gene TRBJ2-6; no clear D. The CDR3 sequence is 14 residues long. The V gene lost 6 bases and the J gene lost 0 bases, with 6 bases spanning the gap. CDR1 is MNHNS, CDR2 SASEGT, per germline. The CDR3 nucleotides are TGTGCCAGCAGGTCAGGCTCTGGGGCCAACGTCCTGACTTTC. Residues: CASRSGSGANVLTF.